This TCR beta chain stems from a study of blood T cell repertoires in COVID-19. Overall study: COVID-19 samples from acute and convalescent phases originated in the United States, Italy and Spain. Nucleic acid was either cDNA or gDNA, and it came from T cells, B-cell-depleted T cells, or PBMCs.

In the original workflow: Counts of nucleated cells, estimated from reference gene primer amplification, were obtained. Generated by immunoSEQ multiplex PCR, the TCRdb table keeps only in-frame clones and is missing some. That table gives V, J and clone size, and the DNA gave D and trimming. Among about 250,000 clones listed, approximately 80% were seen once. The CDR3 spans 11 residues. The sequenced material came from peripheral blood. This clonotype was obtained from a woman aged 40 to 50 with active or convalescent COVID-19. The V call is TRBV5-3, the J call TRBJ1-6, with TRBD1 identical over 9 bases. TRBV5-3 is an open reading frame whose function is uncertain. CDR3 nucleotides: TGTGTCGGACAGGGGAATTCACCCCTCCACTTT. Translation: CVGQGNSPLHF.